This T cell receptor (beta chain) appears in the sequencing data of a study of T cells after yellow fever vaccination. As concerns this clonotype: Antigen specificity is unknown.

The TCR cDNA carried a universal primer site and UMIs from 5'RACE template switching. TCRdb processed the 5' RACE reads anew with MiXCR; each CDR3 protein has one entry. The table has 200,000 to 250,000 distinct CDR3 sequences, 3% to 4% seen once. The CDR3 consists of 15 residues. Germline CDR1 SGHTA, CDR2 FQGNSA. V shed 6 bases and J 1 base; nucleotides not matched to a gene: 5. General study results and limits: A weaker but faster secondary response was observed, peaking on day 5 versus 15. Across the CD4 and CD8 compartments, a small share of clonotypes was present in both.

Sequences were derived from CD4+ T cells sorted from PBMCs, sampled 10 days after the yellow fever booster vaccination. The genes are TRBV7-2 and TRBJ2-2, with 7 nucleotides matching TRBD2. The clonotype originates from a man between 18 and 29 years old who received the YFV17D yellow fever vaccine. CDR3 in amino acids: CASSPSGVNTGELFF. CDR3 bases: TGTGCCAGCAGTCCCAGCGGGGTGAACACCGGGGAGCTGTTTTTT.